Presented here are 26 T cell receptor beta chains from one specimen sequenced in a study of T cells in Graves' hyperthyroidism and ophthalmopathy. RNA transcripts yielded amplified TCR beta CDR3 regions. The HTBI primer set served for first-round RT-PCR of the TCR CDR3. TCRdb independently ran MiXCR on the multiplex PCR reads; one entry per CDR3 protein. The sample has more than 300,000 distinct CDR3 sequences, approximately 14% seen once. Specimen: blood. All receptors derive from a woman aged 55-69 years with Graves' hyperthyroidism.

In its sample, this clonotype was seen a few times. V is TRBV3-1 and J is TRBJ1-6; perhaps TRBD1 as D (6 bases). The length of the CDR3 is 16 residues. The V end was cut by 4 bases, the J end by 0 bases, with 10 bases between. Germline CDR1 LGHDT, CDR2 YNNKEL (reference sequence). The CDR3 sequence: CASSPRGGSYNSPLHF. The CDR3 region has the DNA TGTGCCAGCAGCCCGCGAGGGGGCTCCTATAATTCACCCCTCCACTTT.

CDR3 sequence (DNA): TGTGCCAGCAGCTTAACCCGGAGGGCCGGTGGGGAGACCCAGTACTTC. Translation gives CASSLTRRAGGETQYF. V and J are TRBV7-9 and TRBJ2-5, with a weak D call TRBD2 (6 bases). Germline V CDR1 and CDR2: SEHNR, FQNEAQ (reference sequence). V lost 2 bases and J 5 bases, leaving 18 bases between the germline ends. CDR3 length: 16 residues.

The chain joins TRBV10-3 to TRBJ2-1, with 16 bases that match TRBD2. This CDR3 spans 16 amino acids. Losses at the gene ends were 10 bases for V and 9 bases for J; bases not matched to a gene: 12. Germline V lookup: CDR1 ENHRY, CDR2 SYGVKD. The CDR3 DNA follows: TGTGCCACCCGAACCGGGACTAGCGGGAGGGTCAGTGAGCAGTTCTTC. Protein: CATRTGTSGRVSEQFF.

This clonotype was counted at least ten times. The chain carries TRBV12-3 or TRBV12-4 and TRBJ2-1; 11 nucleotides match TRBD2. This CDR3 is built from 15 residues. The V gene end was trimmed by 5 bases and the J gene end by 7 bases; junction bases not matched to a gene: 7. The CDR3 protein is CASSRTSGSENEQFF. The CDR3 region has the DNA TGTGCCAGCAGTCGAACTAGCGGGAGTGAGAATGAGCAGTTCTTC.

At least ten counts were recorded for this clonotype. The V gene is TRBV28, the J gene TRBJ1-3, with TRBD1 as a possible D gene (5 bases). Germline V gives CDR1 MDHEN, CDR2 SYDVKM. This CDR3 comprises 18 residues. Trimming took off 2 bases at V and 1 base at J, with 18 bases between the two ends. CDR3 region: CASSLGGNGADSGNTIYF. DNA for the CDR3: TGTGCCAGCAGTTTAGGGGGAAACGGAGCCGATTCTGGAAACACCATATATTTT.

This clonotype was recorded at least ten times. V usage is TRBV18 and J usage is TRBJ2-1, with D uncertain. This CDR3 is built from 12 residues. V lost 3 bases and J 8 bases, leaving 8 bases between the germline ends. Per the germline V gene, CDR1 is KGHSH and CDR2 is LQKENI. As DNA, the CDR3 is TGTGCCAGCTCACCGTCTGGGGATGAGCAGTTCTTC. Protein product: CASSPSGDEQFF.

This clonotype was recorded at least ten times. The chain has TRBV10-3 and TRBJ1-5, with 8 positions matching TRBD1. Germline V gene sequence: CDR1 ENHRY, CDR2 SYGVKD. V lost 4 bases to trimming and J lost 3 bases; unmatched junction nucleotides: 2. The CDR3 length is 14 residues. The CDR3 bases are TGTGCCATCAGTGGGGGACAGGCCAATCAGCCCCAGCATTTT. Translating gives CAISGGQANQPQHF.

This clonotype was found many times. The chain links TRBV5-1 to TRBJ2-7; TRBD2 aligns across 10 bases. CDR3 length equals 14 residues. The V gene end was trimmed by 4 bases and the J gene end by 7 bases; junction bases not matched to a gene: 8. Looked up from germline, CDR1 is SGHRS and CDR2 is YFSETQ. The CDR3 reads CASSPTVAGGEQYF. As DNA, the CDR3 is TGCGCCAGCAGCCCTACCGTAGCGGGAGGAGAGCAGTACTTC.

This chain connects TRBV15 to TRBJ2-7; tentatively, D is TRBD2 (6 bases). The germline CDR1 and CDR2 sequences are LNHNV and YYDKDF (reference sequence). V lost 0 bases and J 2 bases, leaving 14 bases between the germline ends. The CDR3 consists of 16 residues. CDR3 nucleotide sequence: TGTGCCACCAGCAGAGATTGTTGCGGGGAGACCTACGAGCAGTACTTC. It specifies CATSRDCCGETYEQYF. Based on the CDR3 plus reference TRBV15 and TRBJ2-7, the full variable domain is DAMVIQNPRYQVTQFGKPVTLSCSQTLNHNVMYWYQQKSSQAPKLLFHYYDKDFNNEADTPDNFQSRRPNTSFCFLDIRSPGLGDTAMYLCATSRDCCGETYEQYFGPGTRLTVT.

This clonotype was observed at least ten times. The chain is built from TRBV10-3 and TRBJ1-5; 10 nucleotides line up with TRBD1. CDR1 and CDR2 from the germline V gene are ENHRY and SYGVKD. The trim removed 6 bases at V and 2 bases at J, leaving 7 bases unmatched. The CDR3 has 16 residues. CDR3 sequence reads: CAIRPGTGDGNQPQHF. Here the CDR3 DNA reads TGTGCCATCAGACCCGGGACAGGGGATGGCAATCAGCCCCAGCATTTT.

This clonotype was picked up many times. The chain couples TRBV2 to TRBJ1-1; 8 bases align to TRBD1. V dropped 6 bases and J dropped 3; count of bases not matched to a gene: 9. The CDR3 runs to 15 residues. Germline V gives CDR1 SNHLY, CDR2 FYNNEI. The CDR3 bases are TGTGCCAGCAGACGCCCAGGGGGCGAGGACACTGAAGCTTTCTTT. Encoded protein: CASRRPGGEDTEAFF. Combining the CDR3 with reference TRBV2 and TRBJ1-1 gives the whole variable domain EPEVTQTPSHQVTQMGQEVILRCVPISNHLYFYWYRQILGQKVEFLVSFYNNEISEKSEIFDDQFSVERPDGSNFTLKIRSTKLEDSAMYFCASRRPGGEDTEAFFGQGTRLTVV.

In this sample, this clonotype turned up a few times. The chain is built from TRBV19 and TRBJ1-4; D perhaps matches TRBD1 (5 bases). CDR3 length: 16 residues. CDR1 is LNHDA, CDR2 SQIVND, per germline (reference sequence). Trimming took off 6 bases at V and 0 bases at J, with 14 bases between the two ends. The CDR3 loop reads CASRQVGIATNEKLFF. As DNA, the CDR3 is TGTGCCAGTAGACAGGTCGGCATCGCAACTAATGAAAAACTGTTTTTT.

The sample holds a few counts of this clonotype. V usage is TRBV2 and J usage is TRBJ2-5; D remains unclear. This CDR3 region has 11 residues. Trimming left V 9 bases short and J 1 base short, with 6 bases between. CDR1 and CDR2 from the germline V gene are SNHLY and FYNNEI. The CDR3 protein is CASAAQETQYF. The CDR3 DNA follows: TGTGCCAGTGCGGCCCAAGAGACCCAGTACTTC.

This clonotype was counted many times. CDR3 nucleotides: TGTGCCAGCAGCTTAATAGATACGCAGTATTTT. Translating it yields CASSLIDTQYF. The chain uses TRBV11-2 and TRBJ2-3; D is unclear. The CDR3 contains 11 residues. Germline V lookup: CDR1 SGHAT, CDR2 FQNNGV. V shed 2 bases and J shed 5 bases, with 2 bases lying between them.

In its sample, this clonotype was seen a few times. The chain employs TRBV5-1 and TRBJ2-5, with D possibly called TRBD1 or TRBD2 (5 bases each). This CDR3 has 13 residues. The V gene lost 3 bases and the J gene lost 5 bases, with 11 bases spanning the gap. Germline CDR1 SGHRS, CDR2 YFSETQ. DNA of the CDR3: TGCGCCAGCAGCTGGGACCTTGACGAGACCCAGTACTTC. Its translation is CASSWDLDETQYF. Filled out from reference TRBV5-1 and TRBJ2-5, the complete variable domain reads KAGVTQTPRYLIKTRGQQVTLSCSPISGHRSVSWYQQTPGQGLQFLFEYFSETQRNKGNFPGRFSGRQFSNSRSEMNVSTLELGDSALYLCASSWDLDETQYFGPGTRLLVL.

This clonotype was seen many times. The chain joins TRBV20-1 to TRBJ2-7, with 10 bases identical to TRBD2. The junction had 7 bases not matched to a gene; V was cut back by 1 base and J by 7 bases. Germline V CDR1 and CDR2: DFQATT, SNEGSKA (reference sequence). The length of the CDR3 is 14 residues. The CDR3 loop reads CSARVSGRAGEQYF. In nucleotides, the CDR3 is TGCAGTGCTAGAGTGAGCGGGAGGGCGGGTGAGCAGTACTTC.

This clonotype came up many times. This chain links TRBV12-5 with TRBJ2-5; 11 bases are a match to TRBD2. The CDR3 totals 17 residues. After removal of 6 bases from V and 0 bases from J, the junction contained 9 bases not matched to a gene. Looked up from germline, CDR1 is LGHNT and CDR2 is FRNRAP. The DNA of the CDR3 is TGTGCTAGTGGACGTCGAACTAGCGGGAGTGACCAAGAGACCCAGTACTTC. As protein: CASGRRTSGSDQETQYF.

This clonotype was seen once. The V call is TRBV19, the J call TRBJ2-7; 7 bases agree with TRBD2. V shed 2 bases, J shed 3 bases, and the junction held 10 bases outside the gene matches. This CDR3 is built from 16 residues. The germline V gene has CDR1 LNHDA and CDR2 SQIVND (reference sequence). CDR3 nucleotide sequence: TGTGCCAGTAGTATAACTTCGGCGGGGGATTACTACGAGCAGTACTTC. As protein: CASSITSAGDYYEQYF.

This clonotype was counted ten times or more. V gene TRBV6-1 combines with J gene TRBJ2-1, with a possible D match to TRBD2 (6 bases). The CDR3 covers 15 residues. Germline V CDR1 and CDR2: MNHNS, SASEGT. Trimming pared 5 bases from V and 0 bases from J, leaving 11 bases between. The CDR3 here is CASSPGSSSYNEQFF. The CDR3 DNA reads TGTGCCAGCAGTCCCGGGAGTAGCTCCTACAATGAGCAGTTCTTC.

In its sample, this clonotype was seen many times. This sequence joins TRBV18 and TRBJ2-7, with D possibly matching TRBD1 (5 bases). In germline, CDR1 is KGHSH, CDR2 LQKENI. CDR3 size: 13 residues. Trimming took 4 bases from V and 6 from J, leaving 13 bases between them. CDR3 region: CASSRLFDSEQYF. The CDR3 coding sequence is TGTGCCAGCTCACGTCTTTTCGACAGCGAGCAGTACTTC. Full variable domain (remainder filled in from reference TRBV18 and TRBJ2-7): NAGVMQNPRHLVRRRGQEARLRCSPMKGHSHVYWYRQLPEEGLKFMVYLQKENIIDESGMPKERFSAEFPKEGPSILRIQQVVRGDSAAYFCASSRLFDSEQYFGPGTRLTVT.

This clonotype has at least ten counts. J is TRBJ1-1 and V is TRBV2, with D possibly matching TRBD1 (6 bases). The CDR3 has 13 amino acids. In germline, CDR1 is SNHLY, CDR2 FYNNEI. Trimming cost V 5 bases and J 8 bases, with 15 bases left between them. The chain's CDR3 is CASSRIKGGEAFF. DNA of the CDR3: TGTGCCAGCAGTCGGATTAAGGGGGGAGAAGCTTTCTTT. Supplemented by reference TRBV2 and TRBJ1-1, the full variable domain reads EPEVTQTPSHQVTQMGQEVILRCVPISNHLYFYWYRQILGQKVEFLVSFYNNEISEKSEIFDDQFSVERPDGSNFTLKIRSTKLEDSAMYFCASSRIKGGEAFFGQGTRLTVV.

In this sample, this clonotype turned up many times. This rearrangement joins TRBV30 to TRBJ2-1, with 16 bases aligning to TRBD2. This CDR3 spans 15 amino acids. The V segment lost 4 bases and the J segment 8 bases; nucleotides outside the gene matches: 5. CDR1 is GTSNPN and CDR2 is SVGIG in the germline V gene (reference sequence). The CDR3 DNA follows: TGTGCCTGGAAAATGGGACTAGCGGGAGGGGATGAGCAGTTCTTC. Encoded protein: CAWKMGLAGGDEQFF.

In this sample, this clonotype turned up many times. V is TRBV5-1 and J is TRBJ2-2, with TRBD2 identical over 12 bases. The V gene end was trimmed by 4 bases and the J gene end by 2 bases; junction bases not matched to a gene: 15. Germline V gene data show CDR1 as SGHRS and CDR2 as YFSETQ. CDR3 length: 20 residues. The DNA for the CDR3 is TGCGCCAGCAGCCCGTATGGGACTAGCGGGCCAAGAGGAAACACCGGGGAGCTGTTTTTT. Amino acids: CASSPYGTSGPRGNTGELFF.

This clonotype was counted ten times or more. This rearrangement joins TRBV10-3 to TRBJ2-5, with a tentative D call TRBD2 (5 bases). This CDR3 comprises 13 residues. In germline, CDR1 is ENHRY, CDR2 SYGVKD. Trimming stripped 4 bases from V and 2 bases from J, with 8 bases between. The CDR3 nucleotides read TGTGCCATCAGTGGACTACAACAAGAGACCCAGTACTTC. Amino acid sequence: CAISGLQQETQYF.

This clonotype was found many times. CDR3 in DNA: TGTGCCAGCAGCTTATGGCGCGGGAGAGATTACAATGAGCAGTTCTTC. Amino acid sequence: CASSLWRGRDYNEQFF. The chain has TRBV7-9 and TRBJ2-1; TRBD2 matches 7 bases. CDR3 size: 16 residues. Germline V gene data show CDR1 as SEHNR and CDR2 as FQNEAQ (reference sequence). Unmatched junction bases numbered 8, after V lost 2 bases and J lost 4 bases. Supplemented by reference TRBV7-9 and TRBJ2-1, the full variable domain reads DTGVSQNPRHKITKRGQNVTFRCDPISEHNRLYWYRQTLGQGPEFLTYFQNEAQLEKSRLLSDRFSAERPKGSFSTLEIQRTEQGDSAMYLCASSLWRGRDYNEQFFGPGTRLTVL.

Ten or more counts support this clonotype. V and J are TRBV12-3 or TRBV12-4 and TRBJ2-7; TRBD1 aligns across 9 bases. The CDR3 is 15 amino acids. The V gene end was trimmed by 5 bases and the J gene end by 0 bases; junction bases not matched to a gene: 5. The CDR3 DNA sequence: TGTGCCAGCAGTCACTTGACAGGGGGCTCCTACGAGCAGTACTTC. Translated, it gives CASSHLTGGSYEQYF.